This T cell receptor (beta chain) was sequenced during a study of shared clonotypes between healthy human individuals. The CDR3 covers 14 residues. Germline CDR1 is SGDLS and CDR2 is YYNGEE. Trimming stripped 1 base from V and 5 bases from J, with 10 bases between. The table came from immunoSEQ multiplex PCR; TCRdb's copy has only in-frame clones and leaves some out. The sample lists 2 million to 2.5 million clones; 85% to 95% were seen once. The genes are TRBV9 and TRBJ2-1; either TRBD1 or TRBD2 may supply D (5 bases each). The clonotype comes from a young man in good health. Some clones in this sample may be carry-over from other donors' samples. What was sequenced was naive CD4+ T cells from PBMCs. Subset of the sample: CD45RA+ positively selected. CDR3 protein: CASSVMGPDNEQFF. DNA of the CDR3: TGTGCCAGCAGCGTAATGGGACCTGACAATGAGCAGTTCTTC.